This is a list of T cell receptor beta chains from one sample in a study of T cell responses to AZD1222 COVID-19 vaccine. The data were produced by immunoSEQ multiplex PCR, yet TCRdb's version contains in-frame clones alone and is incomplete. The sample includes about 60,000 clones, approximately 83% seen only once; the top ten take about a sixth. The sequences come from peripheral blood, collected on day 0 of AZD1222 vaccination. The receptors were sampled from an adult in good health. Both conserved end residues are part of each CDR3. D genes are given only for firm matches. The listing skips clone size in some rows; elsewhere it reads once, few, many or a size class.

>NA|14|TRBV25-1|TRBJ1-2|TRBD1
TGTGCCAGCAGTGTATGGGGACAGGGGATGCCCTACACCTTC
CASSVWGQGMPYTF
>once|14|TRBV7-2|TRBJ2-2|NA
TGTGCCAGCAGTTTTCCGGCGAACACCGGGGAGCTGTTTTTT
CASSFPANTGELFF
>once|14|TRBV30|TRBJ2-7|NA
TGTGCCTGGAGTGTAGGCAGGACTCGGGACGAGCAGTACTTC
CAWSVGRTRDEQYF
>NA|19|TRBV7-7|TRBJ1-2|TRBD1
TGTGCTAGCAGCTTAAGTCCCACCGAGACAGGGAGGACAGGGCATGGCTACACCTTC
CASSLSPTETGRTGHGYTF
>NA|16|TRBV30|TRBJ1-2|TRBD1
TGTGCCTGGAGAGGACAGGGGGCCGCCTCGGCCTATGGCTACACCTTC
CAWRGQGAASAYGYTF
>NA|19|TRBV6-1|TRBJ1-5|NA
TGTGCCAGCAGTGAGGATACCGGCCCTGGGGCTTATAGCAATCAGCCCCAGCATTTT
CASSEDTGPGAYSNQPQHF
>NA|12|TRBV4-2|TRBJ2-3|NA
TGTGCCAGCAGCCAAGAGTCGGATACGCAGTATTTT
CASSQESDTQYF
>NA|13|TRBV7-9|TRBJ1-2|NA
TGTGCCAGCAGCTTTCAAAATAACTATGGCTACACCTTC
CASSFQNNYGYTF
>once|20|TRBV7-3|TRBJ2-3|TRBD2
TGTGCCAGCAGCCCCCGGACTAGCGGGAGTCTTTACGAGGATACAGATACGCAGTATTTT
CASSPRTSGSLYEDTDTQYF
>NA|15|TRBV6-5|TRBJ2-7|NA
TGTGCCAGCAGTACTGGGACGTTGTCGAGGGACGAGCAGTACTTC
CASSTGTLSRDEQYF
>NA|15|TRBV18|TRBJ2-7|TRBD1
TGTGCCAGCTCACCCCCGGGACAGGGGGCCTACGAGCAGTACTTC
CASSPPGQGAYEQYF
>once|14|TRBV19|TRBJ2-7|NA
TGTGCCAGTAGTATAGATGAGGGAACCTACGAGCAGTACTTC
CASSIDEGTYEQYF
>NA|13|TRBV7-3|TRBJ2-1|NA
TGTGCCAGCGGGAGCGGCGACCTGAATGAGCAGTTCTTC
CASGSGDLNEQFF
>NA|14|TRBV2|TRBJ1-4|NA
TGTGCCAGCAGTGACGGGGTAGCTAATGAAAAACTGTTTTTT
CASSDGVANEKLFF
>few|15|TRBV23-1|TRBJ2-3|NA
TGCGCCAGCAGTCAGCGTCGGCAGCCTGGGGATACGCAGTATTTT
CASSQRRQPGDTQYF
>NA|14|TRBV10-3|TRBJ2-5|TRBD1
TGTGCCATCAGTCTCCGGGACAGGGGTGAGACCCAGTACTTC
CAISLRDRGETQYF
>once|15|TRBV4-1|TRBJ2-7|NA
TGCGCCAGCAGCCAAGATAACGGCCCCCTCTACGAGCAGTACTTC
CASSQDNGPLYEQYF
>few|13|TRBV20-1|TRBJ1-5|NA
TGCAGTGCTAGTGAGGGGGGACCCCAGCCCCAGCATTTT
CSASEGGPQPQHF
>NA|16|TRBV13|TRBJ2-7|TRBD1
TGTGCCAGCAGCTTAGGCCAGGGGGCGATCCCCTACGAGCAGTACTTC
CASSLGQGAIPYEQYF
>NA|11|TRBV12-3/TRBV12-4|TRBJ1-1|NA
TGTGCCAGCAGCCCTACAGCAGAAGCTTTCTTT
CASSPTAEAFF
>NA|17|TRBV27|TRBJ2-1|TRBD1
TGTGCCAGCAGTCCCCGGACAGGGGTTGGTCCATACAATGAGCAGTTCTTC
CASSPRTGVGPYNEQFF
>NA|14|TRBV9|TRBJ2-3|TRBD1
TGTGCCAGCGCCGGGACAGGGGCCACAGATACGCAGTATTTT
CASAGTGATDTQYF
>NA|15|TRBV7-9|TRBJ1-3|NA
TGTGCCAGCAGCTTAGGCAGCCTGGTCGGAAACACCATATATTTT
CASSLGSLVGNTIYF
>NA|14|TRBV9|TRBJ1-2|NA
TGTGCCAGCAGCGTACAGGACTCTAACTATGGCTACACCTTC
CASSVQDSNYGYTF
>NA|15|TRBV7-9|TRBJ2-7|NA
TGTGCCAGCAGCTTATTGGCAGCCCCCTCCTACGAGCAGTACTTC
CASSLLAAPSYEQYF
>NA|14|TRBV15|TRBJ1-2|TRBD1
TGTGCCACCAGCAGAGATGGGACAGGACCGTACTACACCTTC
CATSRDGTGPYYTF
>few|15|TRBV6-5|TRBJ1-1|NA
TGTGCCAGCAACCTGGGCGTGGAGGGGGACACTGAAGCTTTCTTT
CASNLGVEGDTEAFF
>once|14|TRBV19|TRBJ1-2|NA
TGTGCCAGTAGTATCTCGGTGGGTACCTATGGCTACACCTTC
CASSISVGTYGYTF
>NA|15|TRBV6-2/TRBV6-3|TRBJ1-2|NA
TGTGCCAGCAGTTACACCACAGGGACCCTCTATGGCTACACCTTC
CASSYTTGTLYGYTF
>few|14|TRBV29-1|TRBJ1-3|NA
TGCAGCGTTGTATGGGGGGGCTCTGGAAACACCATATATTTT
CSVVWGGSGNTIYF
>NA|11|TRBV12-3/TRBV12-4|TRBJ2-1|NA
TGTGCCAGCAGCGCCAATCAGGAGCAGTTCTTC
CASSANQEQFF
>NA|15|TRBV5-8|TRBJ1-5|TRBD1
TGTGCCAGCAGTTACCCGGGACAGTATAATCAGCCCCAGCATTTT
CASSYPGQYNQPQHF
>NA|14|TRBV5-1|TRBJ1-1|NA
TGCGCCAGCAGCTTGGCCGGAATGAACACTGAAGCTTTCTTT
CASSLAGMNTEAFF
>NA|15|TRBV4-1|TRBJ1-2|NA
TGCGCCAGCAGCCAAGATGTAGGGGTCGGGTATGGCTACACCTTC
CASSQDVGVGYGYTF
>NA|15|TRBV3-1/TRBV3-2|TRBJ2-1|NA
TGTGCCAGCAGCCCGGGGGGCTCGGGTTACAATGAGCAGTTCTTC
CASSPGGSGYNEQFF
>NA|15|TRBV24-1|TRBJ2-3|NA
TGTGCCACCAGTGAAGCGGTATCTAGCACAGATACGCAGTATTTT
CATSEAVSSTDTQYF
>once|15|TRBV9|TRBJ1-5|NA
TGTGCCAGCAGCGTACTAGGGGAACCCAATCAGCCCCAGCATTTT
CASSVLGEPNQPQHF
>NA|15|TRBV2|TRBJ1-1|NA
TGTGCCAGCAGTGAACAGGGGTTCGTGAACACTGAAGCTTTCTTT
CASSEQGFVNTEAFF
>once|14|TRBV19|TRBJ1-1|NA
TGTGCCAGTAGTATAGGTTCATTGGGCAGCCGAGCTTTCTTT
CASSIGSLGSRAFF
>few|12|TRBV28|TRBJ1-1|NA
TGTGCCAGCACCCAAAGGAACACTGAAGCTTTCTTT
CASTQRNTEAFF
>NA|12|TRBV29-1|TRBJ1-2|NA
TGCAGCGTTATACAGGGAAACTATGGCTACACCTTC
CSVIQGNYGYTF
>NA|16|TRBV28|TRBJ2-3|NA
TGTGCCAGCAGAATATACCCCCCAGGAGCCGCAGATACGCAGTATTTT
CASRIYPPGAADTQYF
>NA|16|TRBV15|TRBJ2-1|NA
TGTGCCACCAGCAGAGGATCCACTAGGGCCTACAATGAGCAGTTCTTC
CATSRGSTRAYNEQFF
>NA|16|TRBV9|TRBJ2-3|TRBD2
TGTGCCAGCAGCGAGGGGCTAGCGGGGATAAAACATACGCAGTATTTT
CASSEGLAGIKHTQYF
>NA|14|TRBV9|TRBJ1-5|TRBD1
TGTGCCAGCAGCGTAGGACAGGGGAATCAGCCCCAGCATTTT
CASSVGQGNQPQHF